One and the same sample provided the 9 T cell receptor beta chains below, sequenced in a study of T-cell reconstitution after alpha-beta-depleted transplantation in children. Construction of the TCRbeta library involved unique molecular identifiers. From the PCR reads, TCRdb called clonotypes with MiXCR, one entry per CDR3 protein. The sample contains fewer than 700,000 distinct CDR3 sequences, 10% to 15% of which appear only once. Sequencing was performed on PBMCs, mostly from graft donor cells, taken 360 days after TCRalphabeta/CD19-depleted stem cell transplant. These receptors were obtained from a male patient under 18 who had a stem cell transplant for acute myeloid leukemia, so the T cells may come from the graft donor.

At least ten counts were recorded for this clonotype. The V gene is TRBV6-1, the J gene TRBJ1-2; D is possibly TRBD1 (5 bases). V was cut by 7 bases and J by 6 bases, with 21 bases left in between. The CDR3 consists of 15 residues. Per the germline V gene, CDR1 is MNHNS and CDR2 is SASEGT. CDR3 DNA sequence: TGTGCCAGCAACCTATACCTAGGGGCAACGGATGGCTACACCTTC. Its translation is CASNLYLGATDGYTF.

This clonotype occurred a few times. The chain joins TRBV28 to TRBJ2-1, with a tentative D call TRBD2 (5 bases). CDR3 size: 14 residues. V was clipped by 6 bases and J by 0 bases, with 9 bases between them. Germline CDR1 and CDR2: MDHEN and SYDVKM. The CDR3 is CASRQRPSYNEQFF. DNA of the CDR3: TGTGCCAGCAGACAGCGGCCCTCCTACAATGAGCAGTTCTTC.

This clonotype was observed at least ten times. V usage is TRBV20-1 and J usage is TRBJ2-1; D unresolved. The V and J ends lost 0 bases and 7 bases respectively, with 7 bases between them. There are 12 residues in the CDR3. From germline, CDR1 is DFQATT and CDR2 SNEGSKA (reference sequence). The CDR3 DNA reads TGCAGTGCTAGAGATCCCGGGAATGAGCAGTTCTTC. Translating gives CSARDPGNEQFF.

This clonotype was found many times. This chain links TRBV7-2 with TRBJ2-7; TRBD2 agrees at 7 bases. Germline V gene data show CDR1 as SGHTA and CDR2 as FQGNSA. CDR3 length: 15 amino acids. J lost 4 bases, V lost 5 bases, and 11 bases had no gene match. Here the CDR3 DNA reads TGTGCCAGCAGCAGAATGGGACTATCCATTTACGAGCAGTACTTC. It encodes CASSRMGLSIYEQYF. Full variable domain (missing parts from reference TRBV7-2 and TRBJ2-7): GAGVSQSPSNKVTEKGKDVELRCDPISGHTALYWYRQSLGQGLEFLIYFQGNSAPDKSGLPSDRFSAERTGGSVSTLTIQRTQQEDSAVYLCASSRMGLSIYEQYFGPGTRLTVT.

This clonotype turned up a few times. The chain recombines TRBV19 with TRBJ1-1; D gene ambiguous. Deletions cut 0 bases from V and 4 bases from J, with 15 bases between. This CDR3 spans 16 amino acids. From germline, CDR1 is LNHDA and CDR2 SQIVND (reference sequence). CDR3 amino acids: CASSIEATYWGTEAFF. In DNA, the CDR3 is TGTGCCAGTAGTATAGAGGCGACATACTGGGGCACTGAAGCTTTCTTT.

This clonotype showed up just a few times. The V gene is TRBV9, the J gene TRBJ2-7, with 9 bases that match TRBD1. Germline trimming cut 3 bases from V and 5 bases from J; bases unmatched to any gene: 12. This CDR3 has 16 amino acids. Germline V gives CDR1 SGDLS, CDR2 YYNGEE. CDR3 protein: CASSAVPGQGNHEQYF. DNA for the CDR3: TGTGCCAGCAGCGCCGTCCCGGGACAGGGTAACCACGAGCAGTACTTC.

This clonotype was counted only a few times. V is TRBV19 and J is TRBJ2-1, with 9 bases matching TRBD2. The germline V gene encodes CDR1 LNHDA and CDR2 SQIVND (reference sequence). The CDR3 has 16 amino acids. J gave up 6 bases and V 3 bases, and 9 bases lay outside the gene matches. The DNA for the CDR3 is TGTGCCAGTAGTATCGATCTAGCGGGGCGCCTCAATGAGCAGTTCTTC. Residues: CASSIDLAGRLNEQFF.

CDR3 DNA: TGCAGCGTTACCGGGACTAGCGGGAGTCCCTACGAGCAGTACTTC. It translates to CSVTGTSGSPYEQYF. This chain joins TRBV29-1 and TRBJ2-7; 14 bases agree with TRBD2. The J segment lost 2 bases and the V segment lost 5 bases, leaving 5 bases of the junction unmatched. Per germline, CDR1 SQVTM and CDR2 ANQGSEA. The CDR3 is made up of 15 amino acids.

This clonotype was detected many times. This chain uses TRBV7-8 with TRBJ2-7, with 7 bases matching TRBD2. V gave up 5 bases and J gave up 6 bases; unmatched junction bases: 7. The V gene's germline CDR1 is SGHVS and CDR2 FQNEAQ. The CDR3 totals 13 residues. The CDR3 here is CASSGEGLGEQYF. The CDR3 nucleotides are TGTGCCAGCAGCGGGGAGGGTTTGGGCGAGCAGTACTTC.